What follows describes a single TCR beta chain. Its antigen remains unidentified. The CDR3 has 19 residues. V dropped 1 base and J dropped 0; count of bases not matched to a gene: 13. CDR1 is SGHTA, CDR2 FQGTGA, per germline. TCRdb redid the calling of the reads with MiXCR, one entry per CDR3 protein. The sample holds 700,000 to 900,000 distinct CDR3 sequences, roughly 29% seen once. This sample is part of a study of T cell repertoires in cytomegalovirus infection. In the study overall: Carrying CMV and the relevant HLA type showed in public TCR beta signatures. Study conclusions and caveats: Summed public TCR beta family frequency identified CMV carriers bearing the relevant HLA. What dominated the ex vivo response were HLA-C-restricted CMV-specific TCR beta clonotypes.

This sample comprised cultured CD8+ T cells from PBMCs, obtained from culture after CMV antigen stimulation. The gene calls are TRBV7-3 and TRBJ2-3, with 7 bases matching TRBD2. The clonotype originates from a human donor in good health (CMV status not recorded). Some clones in this sample may be carry-over from other donors' samples. CDR3 loop: CASSLKGPPSGVSTDTQYF. CDR3 sequence (DNA): TGTGCCAGCAGCTTAAAAGGCCCCCCCAGCGGGGTTAGCACAGATACGCAGTATTTT.